This entry lists 8 T cell receptor beta chains sequenced from one sample in a study of blood T cell repertoires in COVID-19. Produced via immunoSEQ multiplex PCR; TCRdb's table is partial and in-frame only. The sample shows some 150,000 clones, 85% of them seen only once. Sequenced material: peripheral blood. The receptors originated from a man aged 35 to 55 with acute or convalescent COVID-19.

The chain uses TRBV19 and TRBJ2-3; 13 nucleotides line up with TRBD2. The germline V gene encodes CDR1 LNHDA and CDR2 SQIVND (reference sequence). This CDR3 has 17 amino acids. Unmatched junction bases numbered 7, after V lost 5 bases and J lost 2 bases. The DNA for the CDR3 is TGTGCCAGTAGTTCGGGGACTAGCGGGGCCTTCACAGATACGCAGTATTTT. This gives the protein CASSSGTSGAFTDTQYF.

The chain has TRBV30 and TRBJ1-1; perhaps TRBD1 as D (6 bases). V dropped 2 bases and J dropped 0 bases, with 7 bases sitting between them. CDR3 size: 13 residues. In germline, CDR1 is GTSNPN, CDR2 SVGIG (reference sequence). The CDR3 region is CAWSTGMNTEAFF. CDR3 sequence (DNA): TGTGCCTGGAGTACAGGGATGAACACTGAAGCTTTCTTT.

The V gene is TRBV10-3, the J gene TRBJ1-6; TRBD1 aligns across 8 bases. V shed 6 bases and J 5 bases; nucleotides not matched to a gene: 3. The CDR3 spans 14 residues. Germline loops: CDR1 ENHRY, CDR2 SYGVKD. The CDR3 DNA reads as TGTGCCATCAGCCCGACAGGGGATAATTCACCCCTCCACTTT. Residues: CAISPTGDNSPLHF.

This sequence joins TRBV24-1 and TRBJ2-3; 7 bases fit TRBD1. Per the germline V gene, CDR1 is KGHDR and CDR2 is SFDVKD. After removal of 3 bases from V and 10 bases from J, the junction contained 18 bases not matched to a gene. This CDR3 has 17 residues. CDR3 coding DNA: TGTGCCACCAGTGATCATACCGGGACAGCTACACACCAACCGCAGTATTTT. Its translation: CATSDHTGTATHQPQYF.

The V gene is TRBV18, the J gene TRBJ2-3; the D gene is possibly TRBD1 (6 bases). V lost 3 bases to trimming and J lost 0 bases, with 7 bases between them. The CDR3 is made up of 14 amino acids. CDR1 is KGHSH, CDR2 LQKENI, per germline. The CDR3 DNA follows: TGTGCCAGCTCACCTGGACAGAGCACAGATACGCAGTATTTT. Amino acids: CASSPGQSTDTQYF.

This chain links TRBV18 with TRBJ2-1, with TRBD1 matching 8 bases. The CDR3 spans 15 residues. V gave up 3 bases and J gave up 6 bases; unmatched junction bases: 7. Per germline, CDR1 KGHSH and CDR2 LQKENI. CDR3 DNA sequence: TGTGCCAGCTCACCGATACAGGGGGTTATCAATGAGCAGTTCTTC. Translated, it gives CASSPIQGVINEQFF.

The J gene is TRBJ2-1, the V gene TRBV11-1, with D perhaps matching TRBD1 (6 bases). Trimming took 5 bases from V and 6 from J, leaving 20 bases between them. Germline V lookup: CDR1 SGHAT, CDR2 FQDESV (reference sequence). The CDR3 runs 16 residues. CDR3 protein: CASSPSFRPGANEQFF. The CDR3 DNA is TGTGCCAGCAGCCCCTCGTTCCGTCCAGGGGCCAATGAGCAGTTCTTC.

The V call is TRBV5-6, the J call TRBJ2-3; D is uncertain. V lost 0 bases and J lost 5, with 7 bases in between. The germline V gene has CDR1 SGHDT and CDR2 YYEEEE. This CDR3 comprises 13 residues. The CDR3 loop reads CASSLDQQDTQYF. CDR3 sequence (DNA): TGTGCCAGCAGCTTGGACCAACAAGATACGCAGTATTTT.